What follows describes a single T cell receptor (beta chain). Its target is unknown. The source of the sample is a study of CD8+ T cells in alopecia areata. Study-level information: Dosing spanned 6 to 18 months on tofacitinib, then 6 months off drug. Severity scores in treated patients reflected the percentage of scalp affected.

RNA was extracted and reverse transcribed into cDNA as the sequencing template. Profiling relied on immunoSEQ multiplex PCR, and the TCRdb table lists in-frame clones only, not all of them. The top ten clones hold under 2% of a sample with 270,000 or so clones, over 45% of them seen once. Specified treatment: oral pan-JAK inhibitor, 5-10 mg twice daily. Study-level results: Patients displayed less clarity in TCR sharing than mice, a finding possibly related to HLA.

Source: CD4+ T cells sorted from blood, taken at week 24, from a patient treated with tofacitinib. This TCR derives from a human donor with alopecia areata.

CDR3 DNA: TGTGCCAGCAGTGTGCTCCAGGGGGCTTCGAACACCGGGGAGCTGTTTTTT. Translated, it gives CASSVLQGASNTGELFF. This chain uses TRBV25-1 with TRBJ2-2; 8 nucleotides match TRBD1. The V gene's germline CDR1 is MGHDK and CDR2 SYGVNS. V was clipped by 4 bases and J by 0 bases; unmatched bases: 7. The CDR3 has 17 residues.